The 27 T cell receptor beta chains reported below all come from one sample, sequenced in a study of blood T cells in healthy people across ages. A second PCR of roughly 7 to 11 cycles used a sample-barcoded 5' primer and a J-beta primer mix. TCRdb called the 5' RACE reads again in MiXCR, with one record for every CDR3 protein. The table shows around 400,000 distinct CDR3 sequences, with more than 45% occurring only once. Sample: blood. These receptors all come from a man in his 60s in good health.

This clonotype has a handful of counts. V and J are TRBV11-2 and TRBJ2-7, with D possibly matching TRBD2 (6 bases). V shed 5 bases and J shed 2 bases, with 16 bases lying between them. The CDR3 length is 15 residues. Germline V CDR1 and CDR2: SGHAT, FQNNGV. The CDR3 is CASSPRETPTYEQYF. The DNA of the CDR3 is TGTGCCAGCAGCCCACGGGAGACGCCTACCTACGAGCAGTACTTC.

This clonotype has just one count. This sequence joins TRBV6-1 and TRBJ2-1, with 11 bases fitting TRBD2. V dropped 6 bases and J dropped 7; count of bases not matched to a gene: 17. There are 18 residues in the CDR3. The germline CDR1 and CDR2 sequences are MNHNS and SASEGT. The CDR3 spells CASRGAGLAGRGGNEQFF. The DNA for the CDR3 is TGTGCCAGCAGAGGGGCCGGACTAGCGGGTAGGGGGGGGAATGAGCAGTTCTTC.

The chain has TRBV11-3 and TRBJ2-5, with 7 bases lining up with TRBD1. The CDR3 spans 13 residues. Germline V gives CDR1 SGHNT, CDR2 YENEEA. V was pared by 5 bases and J by 11 bases, with 11 bases of the junction left unmatched. This CDR3 reads CASSLGQAGEQYF. CDR3 coding DNA: TGTGCCAGCAGCCTCGGACAGGCGGGTGAGCAGTACTTC.

This clonotype was detected ten times or more. The chain has TRBV7-2 and TRBJ2-7; D unclear. Germline V gives CDR1 SGHTA, CDR2 FQGNSA. V lost 4 bases to trimming and J lost 3 bases, with 7 bases between them. The CDR3 totals 12 residues. The CDR3 sequence is CASSSLGYEQYF. In nucleotides, the CDR3 is TGTGCCAGCAGCTCTCTAGGCTACGAGCAGTACTTC.

This clonotype appeared a few times. The rearrangement uses TRBV18 and TRBJ2-1; D remains ambiguous. Germline values: CDR1 KGHSH, CDR2 LQKENI. V lost 2 bases to trimming and J lost 8 bases, with 7 bases between them. CDR3 size: 12 residues. The CDR3 reads CASSPGSDEQFF. As DNA, the CDR3 is TGTGCCAGCTCACCAGGGTCCGATGAGCAGTTCTTC. The whole variable domain, remainder taken from reference TRBV18 and TRBJ2-1, is NAGVMQNPRHLVRRRGQEARLRCSPMKGHSHVYWYRQLPEEGLKFMVYLQKENIIDESGMPKERFSAEFPKEGPSILRIQQVVRGDSAAYFCASSPGSDEQFFGPGTRLTVL.

V usage is TRBV12-3 or TRBV12-4 and J usage is TRBJ1-6, with D uncertain. This CDR3 comprises 15 residues. The V gene lost 5 bases and the J gene lost 5 bases, with 13 bases spanning the gap. For the CDR3, the DNA is TGTGCCAGCAGTGAAGGCCAGGTTAATAATTCACCCCTCCACTTT. This gives the protein CASSEGQVNNSPLHF.

This clonotype occurred a few times. The chain recombines TRBV7-2 with TRBJ2-7; 10 nucleotides line up with TRBD2. V lost 6 bases and J lost 5; bases outside the gene matches: 4. Germline V gene data show CDR1 as SGHTA and CDR2 as FQGNSA. CDR3 size: 13 residues. The CDR3 region has the DNA TGTGCCAGCAGTCTAGCGGGAGTCGACGAGCAGTACTTC. Its translation is CASSLAGVDEQYF.

The chain recombines TRBV7-8 with TRBJ2-1; TRBD1 matches at 9 bases. The CDR3 totals 13 residues. V gave up 6 bases and J gave up 6 bases; unmatched junction bases: 3. CDR1 is SGHVS and CDR2 is FQNEAQ in the germline V gene. The CDR3 bases are TGTGCCAGCAGACTGGACAGGGGCAATGAGCAGTTCTTC. Its translation is CASRLDRGNEQFF.

The sample holds a few counts of this clonotype. The chain recombines TRBV7-2 with TRBJ2-7; TRBD1 agrees at 7 bases. J lost 9 bases, V lost 2 bases, and 4 bases had no gene match. The CDR3 runs to 12 residues. Looked up from germline, CDR1 is SGHTA and CDR2 is FQGNSA. Here the CDR3 reads CASSLRQGGQYF. For the CDR3, the DNA is TGTGCCAGCAGCTTACGACAGGGTGGGCAGTACTTC.

The DNA of the CDR3 is TGTGCCAGCAGCCTCGGGACGTCCTTGACGCCAGATACGCAGTATTTT. This sequence encodes CASSLGTSLTPDTQYF. The J gene is TRBJ2-3, the V gene TRBV7-6; the D gene could be TRBD1 or TRBD2 (5 bases each). Per the germline V gene, CDR1 is SGHVS and CDR2 is FNYEAQ. V shed 5 bases and J shed 4 bases, with 19 bases lying between them. This CDR3 has 16 amino acids.

This clonotype was detected only a few times. V and J are TRBV15 and TRBJ2-3; no clear D. Germline assignment: CDR1 LNHNV and CDR2 YYDKDF (reference sequence). V was trimmed by 1 base and J by 12 bases, leaving 11 bases between them. There are 12 residues in the CDR3. The CDR3 loop is CATSRGSAGQYF. CDR3 bases: TGTGCCACCAGCAGAGGTTCGGCAGGACAGTATTTT.

The chain combines TRBV7-6 with TRBJ2-5, with D unclear. Trimming stripped 1 base from V and 5 bases from J, with 11 bases between. Germline V lookup: CDR1 SGHVS, CDR2 FNYEAQ. This CDR3 spans 14 amino acids. The CDR3 sequence is CASSLDVPGETQYF. DNA for the CDR3: TGTGCCAGCAGCTTAGACGTCCCTGGGGAGACCCAGTACTTC.

The table lists this clonotype with many counts. The rearrangement uses TRBV7-2 and TRBJ2-7; the D gene is possibly TRBD1 (7 bases). The ends were cut back, 5 bases at V and 4 bases at J, with 15 bases in the middle. Germline loops: CDR1 SGHTA, CDR2 FQGNSA. The CDR3 length is 14 residues. The CDR3 region has the DNA TGTGCCAGCAGCCCACGGTCAGGGGGGTACGAGCAGTACTTC. As protein: CASSPRSGGYEQYF.

Of note for this clonotype: This may be a read error: a much more frequent sequence differs by one nucleotide. J is TRBJ2-7 and V is TRBV20-1, with 10 bases fitting TRBD1. This CDR3 has 13 residues. V gave up 3 bases and J gave up 7 bases; unmatched junction bases: 6. The germline V gene encodes CDR1 DFQATT and CDR2 SNEGSKA (reference sequence). For the CDR3, the DNA is TGCAGTGCTAGGGGACAGGGGAATAATGAGCAGTACTTC. It codes for CSARGQGNNEQYF.

This chain joins TRBV24-1 and TRBJ1-2; possibly TRBD1 for D (5 bases). This CDR3 is built from 13 residues. Trimming shortened V by 4 bases and J by 0 bases, and 5 bases separated the two germline ends. The germline V gene has CDR1 KGHDR and CDR2 SFDVKD. This CDR3 reads CATSDRANYGYTF. The DNA for the CDR3 is TGTGCCACCAGTGACAGGGCTAACTATGGCTACACCTTC.

The rearrangement links TRBV20-1 to TRBJ2-3; 7 bases map to TRBD2. The V gene end was trimmed by 4 bases and the J gene end by 2 bases; junction bases not matched to a gene: 12. The V gene's germline CDR1 is DFQATT and CDR2 SNEGSKA (reference sequence). The CDR3 is 16 amino acids. CDR3 loop: CSAILGLEHTTDTQYF. In DNA form, the CDR3 reads TGCAGTGCTATACTCGGACTAGAACACACCACAGATACGCAGTATTTT.

The chain joins TRBV7-2 to TRBJ2-1, with 13 bases aligning to TRBD2. The CDR3 totals 17 residues. Per germline, CDR1 SGHTA and CDR2 FQGNSA. The J segment lost 2 bases and the V segment lost 5 bases, leaving 6 bases of the junction unmatched. CDR3 region: CASSPRTSGSPYNEQFF. In nucleotides, the CDR3 is TGTGCCAGCAGCCCACGGACTAGCGGGAGCCCCTACAATGAGCAGTTCTTC.

This clonotype was counted only a few times. This CDR3 reads CAISESVGRETQYF. The CDR3 bases are TGTGCCATCAGTGAGTCAGTAGGGCGGGAGACCCAGTACTTC. The V and J genes are TRBV10-3 and TRBJ2-7; D is ambiguous. TRBJ2-5 explains the end of the DNA better; the J call may be wrong. This CDR3 spans 14 amino acids. Germline V gene sequence: CDR1 ENHRY, CDR2 SYGVKD.

This clonotype appeared many times. V is TRBV4-3 and J is TRBJ2-7; 7 nucleotides line up with TRBD2. CDR3 length equals 16 residues. V was pared by 0 bases and J by 1 base, with 6 bases of the junction left unmatched. Germline lookup yields CDR1 LGHNA and CDR2 YSLEER. The CDR3 spells CASSQEGPGGSYEQYF. Written as DNA, the CDR3 is TGCGCCAGCAGCCAAGAAGGCCCCGGGGGGTCCTACGAGCAGTACTTC.

Concerning this clonotype itself: A much larger clone lies a single base off, so this may be a read error. The CDR3 reads CATSDQGGENERYF. CDR3 sequence (DNA): TGTGCCACCAGTGATCAGGGCGGGGAGAACGAGCGGTACTTC. The chain joins TRBV24-1 to TRBJ2-7; a weak D match, TRBD2 (6 bases). CDR1 is KGHDR and CDR2 is SFDVKD in the germline V gene. CDR3 length: 14 residues.

In this sample, this clonotype turned up many times. A much larger clone is a single base away; this may be a read error. This CDR3 reads CASSRRGADEQFF. DNA for the CDR3: TGTGCCAGCAGTCGGAGGGGCGCGGATGAGCAGTTCTTC. The chain recombines TRBV28 with TRBJ2-1, with D possibly being TRBD2 (6 bases). V was clipped by 5 bases and J by 8 bases, with 13 bases between them. The CDR3 runs 13 residues. Per the germline V gene, CDR1 is MDHEN and CDR2 is SYDVKM.

The rearrangement joins TRBV7-8 to TRBJ1-4; D possibly corresponds to TRBD1 (5 bases). The germline gives CDR1 SGHVS, CDR2 FQNEAQ. V lost 5 bases to trimming and J lost 10 bases, with 14 bases between them. The CDR3 has 13 amino acids. CDR3 sequence: CASSAEGMRKLFF. In DNA form, the CDR3 reads TGTGCCAGCAGCGCAGAGGGGATGCGAAAACTGTTTTTT.

This chain uses TRBV5-1 with TRBJ2-1, with 9 positions matching TRBD1. The J call may not be correct, given that the DNA end is closer to TRBJ2-7. This CDR3 is 16 amino acids long. Per the germline V gene, CDR1 is SGHRS and CDR2 is YFSETQ. This CDR3 reads CASSLAGQGWNNEQYF. Here the CDR3 DNA reads TGCGCCAGCAGCTTGGCCGGACAGGGGTGGAACAATGAGCAGTACTTC.

The J gene is TRBJ2-4, the V gene TRBV2; D remains ambiguous. Trimming removed 4 bases at V and 0 bases at J, with 7 bases between. The germline V gene encodes CDR1 SNHLY and CDR2 FYNNEI. The CDR3 totals 14 residues. CDR3 bases: TGTGCCAGCAGTGTTGACCTAGCCAAAAACATTCAGTACTTC. The encoded protein is CASSVDLAKNIQYF.

The chain has TRBV19 and TRBJ2-7; D not resolved. CDR3 length equals 16 residues. V was clipped by 5 bases and J by 0 bases, with 17 bases between them. CDR1 is LNHDA, CDR2 SQIVND, per germline (reference sequence). The CDR3 DNA follows: TGTGCCAGTAGTCTATCAAGGACCGTTACCTCCTACGAGCAGTACTTC. Its translation is CASSLSRTVTSYEQYF.

V and J are TRBV29-1 and TRBJ1-3; D is unresolved. Germline CDR1 reads SQVTM; CDR2 reads ANQGSEA. The V end lost 4 bases, the J end lost 4 bases, and 5 bases lay between the germline ends. CDR3 size: 11 residues. The DNA for the CDR3 is TGCAGCGTTGGTTTGGGAAACACCATATATTTT. It specifies CSVGLGNTIYF.

The chain links TRBV5-8 to TRBJ2-4; TRBD1 matches 10 bases. This CDR3 comprises 16 residues. J lost 7 bases, V lost 0 bases, and 7 bases had no gene match. Germline V gene sequence: CDR1 SGHTS, CDR2 YDEGEE. Written as DNA, the CDR3 is TGTGCCAGCAGCTTGGGACAGGGGGCCCCGGGGAACATTCAGTACTTC. Translation: CASSLGQGAPGNIQYF.